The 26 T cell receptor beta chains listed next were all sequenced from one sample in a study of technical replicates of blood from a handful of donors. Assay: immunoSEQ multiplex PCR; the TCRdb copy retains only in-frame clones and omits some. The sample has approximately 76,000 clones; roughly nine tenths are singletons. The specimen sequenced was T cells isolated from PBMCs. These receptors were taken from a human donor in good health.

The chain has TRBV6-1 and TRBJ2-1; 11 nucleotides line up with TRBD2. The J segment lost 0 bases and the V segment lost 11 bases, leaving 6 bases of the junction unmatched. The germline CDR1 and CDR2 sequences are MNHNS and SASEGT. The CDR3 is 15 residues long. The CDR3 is CAARLAGYSYNEQFF. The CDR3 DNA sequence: TGTGCCGCGCGACTAGCGGGGTACTCCTACAATGAGCAGTTCTTC.

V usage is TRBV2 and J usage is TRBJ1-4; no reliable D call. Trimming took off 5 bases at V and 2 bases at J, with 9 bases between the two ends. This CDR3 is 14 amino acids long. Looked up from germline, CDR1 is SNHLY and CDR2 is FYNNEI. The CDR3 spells CASSRGYTNEKLFF. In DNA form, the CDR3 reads TGTGCCAGCAGTCGGGGTTACACTAATGAAAAACTGTTTTTT.

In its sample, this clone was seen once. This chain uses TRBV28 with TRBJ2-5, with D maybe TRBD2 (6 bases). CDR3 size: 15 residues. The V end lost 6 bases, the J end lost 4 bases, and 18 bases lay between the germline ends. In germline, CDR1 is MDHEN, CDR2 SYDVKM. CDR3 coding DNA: TGTGCCAGCAGGCTTGACGAAAAGCGGGCAGAGACCCAGTACTTC. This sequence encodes CASRLDEKRAETQYF.

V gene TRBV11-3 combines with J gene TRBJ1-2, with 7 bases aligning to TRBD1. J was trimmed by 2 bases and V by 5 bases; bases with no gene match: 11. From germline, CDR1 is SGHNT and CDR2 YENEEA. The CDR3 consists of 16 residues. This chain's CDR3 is CASSPQVGQENYGYTF. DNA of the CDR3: TGTGCCAGCAGCCCTCAAGTCGGACAGGAAAACTATGGCTACACCTTC.

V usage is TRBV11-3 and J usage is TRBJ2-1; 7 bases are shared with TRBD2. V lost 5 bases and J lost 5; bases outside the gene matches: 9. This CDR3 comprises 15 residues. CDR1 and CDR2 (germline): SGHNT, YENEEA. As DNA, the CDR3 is TGTGCCAGCAGCCGCCAAGCGGGGTCCAACAATGAGCAGTTCTTC. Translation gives CASSRQAGSNNEQFF.

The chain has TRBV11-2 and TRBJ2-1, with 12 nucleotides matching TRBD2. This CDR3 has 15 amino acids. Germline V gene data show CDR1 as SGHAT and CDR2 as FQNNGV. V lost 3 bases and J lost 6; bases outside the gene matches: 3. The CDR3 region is CASSFTSGRLNEQFF. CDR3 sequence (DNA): TGTGCCAGCAGCTTTACTAGCGGGAGGCTCAATGAGCAGTTCTTC.

This chain's CDR3 is CASSDGSLPYVNEQFF. The CDR3 DNA reads TGTGCCAGCAGTGATGGGAGTTTACCCTACGTCAATGAGCAGTTCTTC. The rearrangement joins TRBV25-1 to TRBJ2-1, with D maybe TRBD2 (5 bases). V was cut by 3 bases and J by 6 bases, with 18 bases left in between. CDR3 length equals 16 residues. Germline CDR1 MGHDK, CDR2 SYGVNS.

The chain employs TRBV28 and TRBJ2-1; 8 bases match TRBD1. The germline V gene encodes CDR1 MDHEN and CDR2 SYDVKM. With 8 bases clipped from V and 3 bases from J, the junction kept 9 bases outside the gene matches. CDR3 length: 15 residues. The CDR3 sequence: CASAPTGENYNEQFF. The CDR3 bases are TGTGCCAGCGCCCCGACAGGGGAAAACTACAATGAGCAGTTCTTC.

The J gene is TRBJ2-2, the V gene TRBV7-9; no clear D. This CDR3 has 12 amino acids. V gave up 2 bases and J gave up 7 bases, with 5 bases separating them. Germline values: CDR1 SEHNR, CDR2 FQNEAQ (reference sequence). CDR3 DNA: TGTGCCAGCAGCTTATCCAGCGGGGAGCTGTTTTTT. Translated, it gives CASSLSSGELFF.

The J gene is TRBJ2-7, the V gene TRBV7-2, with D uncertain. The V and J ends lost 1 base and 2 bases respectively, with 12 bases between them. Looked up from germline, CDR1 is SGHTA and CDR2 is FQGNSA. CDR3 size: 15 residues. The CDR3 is CASSLVRVPTYEQYF. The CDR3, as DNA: TGTGCCAGCAGCTTAGTGAGAGTTCCTACCTACGAGCAGTACTTC.

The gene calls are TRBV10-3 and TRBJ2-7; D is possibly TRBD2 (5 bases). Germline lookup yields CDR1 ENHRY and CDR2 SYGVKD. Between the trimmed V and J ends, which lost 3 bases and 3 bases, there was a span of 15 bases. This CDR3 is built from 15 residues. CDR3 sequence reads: CAISEGGQNDYEQYF. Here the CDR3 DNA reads TGTGCCATCAGTGAAGGAGGTCAAAATGACTACGAGCAGTACTTC.

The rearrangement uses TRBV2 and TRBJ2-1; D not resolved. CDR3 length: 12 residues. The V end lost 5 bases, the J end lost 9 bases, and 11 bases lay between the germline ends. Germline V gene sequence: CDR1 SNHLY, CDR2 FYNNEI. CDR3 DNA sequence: TGTGCCAGCAGTCAAGAGAGTAGTGAGCAGTTCTTC. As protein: CASSQESSEQFF.

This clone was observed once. Written as DNA, the CDR3 is TGTGCCACCAGCAGAGAAAAGGGACAGAGTCATAATGAAAAACTGTTTTTT. Its translation is CATSREKGQSHNEKLFF. The chain employs TRBV15 and TRBJ1-4; 7 bases map to TRBD1. Germline V gene sequence: CDR1 LNHNV, CDR2 YYDKDF (reference sequence). This CDR3 contains 17 residues. Germline trimming cut 0 bases from V and 4 bases from J; bases unmatched to any gene: 8.

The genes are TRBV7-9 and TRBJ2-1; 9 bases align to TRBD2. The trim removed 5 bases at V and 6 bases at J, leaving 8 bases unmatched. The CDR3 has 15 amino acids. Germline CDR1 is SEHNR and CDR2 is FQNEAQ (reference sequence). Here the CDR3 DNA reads TGTGCCAGCAGCAATAGCGGGAGCTACTTCAATGAGCAGTTCTTC. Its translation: CASSNSGSYFNEQFF.

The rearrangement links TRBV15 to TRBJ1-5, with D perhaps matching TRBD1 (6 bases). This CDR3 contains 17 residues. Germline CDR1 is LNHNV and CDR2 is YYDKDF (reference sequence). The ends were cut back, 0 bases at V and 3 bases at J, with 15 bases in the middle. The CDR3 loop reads CATSRDRGAGDNQPQHF. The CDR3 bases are TGTGCCACCAGCAGAGATCGGGGGGCGGGTGACAATCAGCCCCAGCATTTT. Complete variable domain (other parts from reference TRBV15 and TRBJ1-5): DAMVIQNPRYQVTQFGKPVTLSCSQTLNHNVMYWYQQKSSQAPKLLFHYYDKDFNNEADTPDNFQSRRPNTSFCFLDIRSPGLGDTAMYLCATSRDRGAGDNQPQHFGDGTRLSIL.

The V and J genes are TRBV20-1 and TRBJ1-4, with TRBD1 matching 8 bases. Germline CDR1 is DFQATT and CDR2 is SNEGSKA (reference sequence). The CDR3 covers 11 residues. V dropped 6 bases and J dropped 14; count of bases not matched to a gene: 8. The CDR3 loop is CSAPENRGLFF. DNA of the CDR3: TGCAGTGCGCCGGAGAACAGGGGGCTGTTTTTT.

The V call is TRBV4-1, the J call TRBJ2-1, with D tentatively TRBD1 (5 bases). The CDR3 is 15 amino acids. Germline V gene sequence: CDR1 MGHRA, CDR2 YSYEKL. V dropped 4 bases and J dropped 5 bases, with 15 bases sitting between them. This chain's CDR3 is CASSLRRGSDNEQFF. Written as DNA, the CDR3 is TGCGCCAGCAGCCTGAGAAGGGGAAGCGACAATGAGCAGTTCTTC.

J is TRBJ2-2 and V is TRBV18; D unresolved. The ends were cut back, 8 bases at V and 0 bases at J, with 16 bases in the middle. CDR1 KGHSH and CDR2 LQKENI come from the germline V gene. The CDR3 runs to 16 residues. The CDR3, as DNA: TGTGCCAGCGTAACGGCAGCGTATGCGAACACCGGGGAGCTGTTTTTT. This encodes CASVTAAYANTGELFF.

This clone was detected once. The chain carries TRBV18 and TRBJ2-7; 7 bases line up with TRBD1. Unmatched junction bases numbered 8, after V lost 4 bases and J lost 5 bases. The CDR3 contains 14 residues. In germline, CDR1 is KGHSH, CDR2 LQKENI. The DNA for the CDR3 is TGTGCCAGCTCACTACCGACAGGGTTCCACGAGCAGTACTTC. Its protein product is CASSLPTGFHEQYF.

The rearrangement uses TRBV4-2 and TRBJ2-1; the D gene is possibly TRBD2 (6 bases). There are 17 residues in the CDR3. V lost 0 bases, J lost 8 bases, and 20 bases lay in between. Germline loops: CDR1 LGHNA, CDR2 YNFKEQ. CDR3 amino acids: CASSQDEATGDIYEQFF. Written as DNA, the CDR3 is TGTGCCAGCAGCCAAGATGAGGCGACGGGAGATATCTATGAGCAGTTCTTC.

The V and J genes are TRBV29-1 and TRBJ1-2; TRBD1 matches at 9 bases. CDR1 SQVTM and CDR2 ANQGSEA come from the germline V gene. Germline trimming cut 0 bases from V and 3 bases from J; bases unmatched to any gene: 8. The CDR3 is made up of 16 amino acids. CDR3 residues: CSVEDQPGQGYYGYTF. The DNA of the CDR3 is TGCAGCGTTGAAGACCAGCCGGGACAGGGATACTATGGCTACACCTTC.

Here the CDR3 reads CSVDWTAPDEQFF. The CDR3 DNA follows: TGCAGCGTGGACTGGACAGCCCCAGATGAGCAGTTCTTC. J is TRBJ2-1 and V is TRBV29-1; D possibly corresponds to TRBD1 (6 bases). Germline V gene lookup returns CDR1 SQVTM and CDR2 ANQGSEA. This CDR3 comprises 13 residues. The V and J ends lost 6 bases and 8 bases respectively, with 17 bases between them.

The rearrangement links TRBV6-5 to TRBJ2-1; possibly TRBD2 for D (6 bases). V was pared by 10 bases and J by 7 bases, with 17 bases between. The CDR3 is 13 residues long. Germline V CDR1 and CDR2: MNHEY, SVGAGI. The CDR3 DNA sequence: TGTGCCACCGCGCGGGATCTTAGGAATGAGCAGTTCTTC. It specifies CATARDLRNEQFF.

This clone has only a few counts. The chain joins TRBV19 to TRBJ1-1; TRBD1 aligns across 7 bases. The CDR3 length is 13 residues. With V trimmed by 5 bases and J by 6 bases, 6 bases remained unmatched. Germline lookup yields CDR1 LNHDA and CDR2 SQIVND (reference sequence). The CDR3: CASSVTGSPEAFF. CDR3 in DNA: TGTGCCAGTAGTGTGACAGGGAGTCCTGAAGCTTTCTTT. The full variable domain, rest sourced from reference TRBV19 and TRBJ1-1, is DGGITQSPKYLFRKEGQNVTLSCEQNLNHDAMYWYRQDPGQGLRLIYYSQIVNDFQKGDIAEGYSVSREKKESFPLTVTSAQKNPTAFYLCASSVTGSPEAFFGQGTRLTVV.

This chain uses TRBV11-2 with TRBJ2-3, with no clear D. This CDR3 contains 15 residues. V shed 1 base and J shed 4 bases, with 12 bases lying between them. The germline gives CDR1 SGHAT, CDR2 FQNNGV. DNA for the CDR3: TGTGCCAGCAGCTTAGCTGTAATACGGGCAGATACGCAGTATTTT. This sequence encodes CASSLAVIRADTQYF.

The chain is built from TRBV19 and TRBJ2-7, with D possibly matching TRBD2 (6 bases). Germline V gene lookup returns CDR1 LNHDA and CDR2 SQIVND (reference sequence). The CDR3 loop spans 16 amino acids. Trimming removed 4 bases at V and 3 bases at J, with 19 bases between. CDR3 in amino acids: CASSSNREMLNYEQYF. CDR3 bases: TGTGCCAGTAGTAGCAACCGGGAGATGCTCAACTACGAGCAGTACTTC.